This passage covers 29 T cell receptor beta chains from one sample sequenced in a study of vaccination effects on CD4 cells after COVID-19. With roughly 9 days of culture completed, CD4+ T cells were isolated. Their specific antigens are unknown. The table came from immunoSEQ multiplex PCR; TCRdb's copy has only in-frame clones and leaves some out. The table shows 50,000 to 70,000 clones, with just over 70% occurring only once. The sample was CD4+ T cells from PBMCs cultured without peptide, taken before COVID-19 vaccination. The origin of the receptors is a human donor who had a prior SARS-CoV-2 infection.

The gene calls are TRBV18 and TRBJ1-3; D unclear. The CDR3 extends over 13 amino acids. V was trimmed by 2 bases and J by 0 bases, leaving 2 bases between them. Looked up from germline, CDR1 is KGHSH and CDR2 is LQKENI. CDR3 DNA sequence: TGTGCCAGCTCACCAACCTCTGGAAACACCATATATTTT. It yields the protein CASSPTSGNTIYF.

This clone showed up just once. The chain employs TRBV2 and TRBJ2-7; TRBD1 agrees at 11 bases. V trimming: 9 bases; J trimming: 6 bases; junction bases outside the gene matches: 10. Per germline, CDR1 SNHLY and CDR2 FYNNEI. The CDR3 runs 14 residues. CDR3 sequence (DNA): TGTGCCAGTACCAATCTAGGGACAGGGGGCGAGCAGTACTTC. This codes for CASTNLGTGGEQYF.

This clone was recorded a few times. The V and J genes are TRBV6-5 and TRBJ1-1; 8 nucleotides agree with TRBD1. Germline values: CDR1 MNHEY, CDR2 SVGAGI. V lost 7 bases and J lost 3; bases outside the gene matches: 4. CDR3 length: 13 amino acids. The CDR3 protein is CASTRTGYTEAFF. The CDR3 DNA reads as TGTGCCAGCACTAGGACAGGGTACACTGAAGCTTTCTTT.

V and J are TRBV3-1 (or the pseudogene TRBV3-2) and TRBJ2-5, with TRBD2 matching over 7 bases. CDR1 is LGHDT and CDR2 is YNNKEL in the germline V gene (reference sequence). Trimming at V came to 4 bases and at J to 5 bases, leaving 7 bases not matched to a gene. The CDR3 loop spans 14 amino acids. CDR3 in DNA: TGTGCCAGCAGCCCTGAGCGGGATTCTGAGACCCAGTACTTC. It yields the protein CASSPERDSETQYF.

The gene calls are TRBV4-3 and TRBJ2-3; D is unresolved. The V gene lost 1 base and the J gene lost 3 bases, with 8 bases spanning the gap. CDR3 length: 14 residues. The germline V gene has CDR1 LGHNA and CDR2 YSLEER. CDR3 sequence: CASSQVSGTDTQYF. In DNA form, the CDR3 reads TGCGCCAGCAGCCAAGTGTCTGGGACAGATACGCAGTATTTT.

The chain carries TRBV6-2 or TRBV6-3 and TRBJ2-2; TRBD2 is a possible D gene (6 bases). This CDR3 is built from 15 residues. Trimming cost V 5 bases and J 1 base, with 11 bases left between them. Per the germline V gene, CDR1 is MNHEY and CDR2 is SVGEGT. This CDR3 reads CASSGRRGNTGELFF. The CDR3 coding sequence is TGTGCCAGCAGTGGACGGCGGGGGAACACCGGGGAGCTGTTTTTT.

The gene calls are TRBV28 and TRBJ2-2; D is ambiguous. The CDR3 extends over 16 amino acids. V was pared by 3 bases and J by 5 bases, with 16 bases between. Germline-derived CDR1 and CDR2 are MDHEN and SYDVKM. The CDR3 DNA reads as TGTGCCAGCAGTTTTGATCTGGGTTACGGGACCGGGGAGCTGTTTTTT. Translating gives CASSFDLGYGTGELFF.

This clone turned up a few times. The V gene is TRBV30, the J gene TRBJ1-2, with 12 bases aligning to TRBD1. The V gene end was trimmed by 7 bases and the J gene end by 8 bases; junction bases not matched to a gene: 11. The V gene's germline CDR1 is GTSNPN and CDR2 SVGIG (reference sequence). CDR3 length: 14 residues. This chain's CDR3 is CASDPGQGAIGYTF. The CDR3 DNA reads TGTGCCTCAGATCCGGGACAGGGGGCAATCGGCTACACCTTC.

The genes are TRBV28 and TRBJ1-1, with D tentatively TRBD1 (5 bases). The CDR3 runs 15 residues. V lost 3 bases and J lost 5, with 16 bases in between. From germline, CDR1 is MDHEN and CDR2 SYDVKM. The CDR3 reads CASSFFGNRGTEAFF. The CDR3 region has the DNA TGTGCCAGCAGTTTTTTTGGCAACCGGGGGACTGAAGCTTTCTTT.

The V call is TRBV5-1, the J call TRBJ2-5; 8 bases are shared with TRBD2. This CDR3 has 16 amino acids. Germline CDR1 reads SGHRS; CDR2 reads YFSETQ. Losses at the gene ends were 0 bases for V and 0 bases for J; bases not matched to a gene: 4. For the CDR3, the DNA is TGCGCCAGCAGCTTGGCCAATAGCGGGAACCAAGAGACCCAGTACTTC. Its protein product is CASSLANSGNQETQYF.

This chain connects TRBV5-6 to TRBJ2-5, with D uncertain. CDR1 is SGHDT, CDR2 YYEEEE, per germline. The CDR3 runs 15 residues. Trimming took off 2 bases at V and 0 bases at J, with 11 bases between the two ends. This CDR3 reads CASSLLGLNQETQYF. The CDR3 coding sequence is TGTGCCAGCAGCTTATTAGGGCTTAACCAAGAGACCCAGTACTTC.

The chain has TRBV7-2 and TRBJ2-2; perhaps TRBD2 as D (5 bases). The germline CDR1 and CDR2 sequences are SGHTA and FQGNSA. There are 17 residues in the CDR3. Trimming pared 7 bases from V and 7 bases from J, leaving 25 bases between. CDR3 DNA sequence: TGTGCCAGCACCACGACTTCACTAGTGCTACGGGACGGGGAGCTGTTTTTT. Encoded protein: CASTTTSLVLRDGELFF.

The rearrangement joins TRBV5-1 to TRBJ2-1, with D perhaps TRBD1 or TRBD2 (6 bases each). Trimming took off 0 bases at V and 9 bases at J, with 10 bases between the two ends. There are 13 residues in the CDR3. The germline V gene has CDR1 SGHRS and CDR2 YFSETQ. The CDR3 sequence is CASSLAGGLEQFF. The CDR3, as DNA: TGCGCCAGCAGCTTGGCCGGGGGCCTTGAGCAGTTCTTC.

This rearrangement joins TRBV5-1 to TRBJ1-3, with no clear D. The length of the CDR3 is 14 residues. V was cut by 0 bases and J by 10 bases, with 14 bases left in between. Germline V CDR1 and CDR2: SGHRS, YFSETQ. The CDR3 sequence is CASSLAGEGSTIYF. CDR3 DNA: TGCGCCAGCAGCTTGGCCGGAGAGGGATCGACCATATATTTT.

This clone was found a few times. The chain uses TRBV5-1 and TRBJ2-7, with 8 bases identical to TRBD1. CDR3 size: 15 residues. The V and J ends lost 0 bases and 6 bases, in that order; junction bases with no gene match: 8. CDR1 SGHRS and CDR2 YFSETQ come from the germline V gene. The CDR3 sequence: CASSLDGQGVGEQYF. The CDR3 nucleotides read TGCGCCAGCAGCTTGGACGGACAGGGAGTAGGCGAGCAGTACTTC.

The DNA of the CDR3 is TGTGCCACCAGTGACCCGGGACAGTACAATGAGCAGTTCTTC. This translates into CATSDPGQYNEQFF. This chain links TRBV24-1 with TRBJ2-1; 7 positions match TRBD1. Per germline, CDR1 KGHDR and CDR2 SFDVKD. The ends lost 4 bases at V and 4 bases at J; junction bases unmatched: 3. CDR3 length equals 14 residues.

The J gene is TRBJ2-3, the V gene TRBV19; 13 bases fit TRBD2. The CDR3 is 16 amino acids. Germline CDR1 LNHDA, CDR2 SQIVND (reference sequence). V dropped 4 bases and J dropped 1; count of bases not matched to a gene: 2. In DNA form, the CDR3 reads TGTGCCAGTAGTAGGACTAGCGGGGGACGCACAGATACGCAGTATTTT. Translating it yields CASSRTSGGRTDTQYF.

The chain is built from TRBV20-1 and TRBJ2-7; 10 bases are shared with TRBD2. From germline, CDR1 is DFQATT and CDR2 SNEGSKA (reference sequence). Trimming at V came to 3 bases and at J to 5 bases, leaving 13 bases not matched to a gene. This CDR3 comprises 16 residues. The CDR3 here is CSASVLEIAGGHEQYF. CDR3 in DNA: TGCAGTGCTAGTGTATTGGAGATAGCGGGGGGCCACGAGCAGTACTTC.

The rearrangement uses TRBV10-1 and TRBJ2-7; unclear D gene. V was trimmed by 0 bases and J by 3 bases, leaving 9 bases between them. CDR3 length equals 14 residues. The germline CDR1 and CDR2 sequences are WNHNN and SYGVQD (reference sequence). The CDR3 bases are TGCGCCAGCAGTGAGTCTGAGGAAAACTACGAGCAGTACTTC. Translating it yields CASSESEENYEQYF.

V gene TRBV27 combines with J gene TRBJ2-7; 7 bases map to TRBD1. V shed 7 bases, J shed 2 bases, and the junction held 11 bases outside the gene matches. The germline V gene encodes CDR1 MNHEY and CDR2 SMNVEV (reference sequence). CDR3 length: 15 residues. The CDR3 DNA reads TGTGCCAGCAAATTTCTGGACAGGCCTACCTACGAGCAGTACTTC. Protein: CASKFLDRPTYEQYF.

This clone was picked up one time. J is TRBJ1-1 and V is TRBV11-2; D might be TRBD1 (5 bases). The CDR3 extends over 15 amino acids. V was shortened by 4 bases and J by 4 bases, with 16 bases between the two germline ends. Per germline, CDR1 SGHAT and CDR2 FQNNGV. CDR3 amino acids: CASSSPRFGGTEAFF. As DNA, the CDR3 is TGTGCCAGCAGCTCCCCCCGATTTGGGGGCACTGAAGCTTTCTTT.

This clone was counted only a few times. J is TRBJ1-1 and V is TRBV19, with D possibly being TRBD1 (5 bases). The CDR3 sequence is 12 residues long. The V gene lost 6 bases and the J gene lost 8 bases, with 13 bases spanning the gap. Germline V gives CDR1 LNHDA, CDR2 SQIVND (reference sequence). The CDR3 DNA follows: TGTGCCAGTAGCTCTCTGTCAGGGGAAGCTTTCTTT. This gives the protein CASSSLSGEAFF.

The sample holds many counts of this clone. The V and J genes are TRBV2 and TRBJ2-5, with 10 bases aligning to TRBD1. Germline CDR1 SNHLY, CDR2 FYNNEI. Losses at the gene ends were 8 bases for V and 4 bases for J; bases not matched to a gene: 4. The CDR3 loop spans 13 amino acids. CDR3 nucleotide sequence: TGTGCCAGCGTTGGGGACAGGGGAGAGACCCAGTACTTC. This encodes CASVGDRGETQYF.

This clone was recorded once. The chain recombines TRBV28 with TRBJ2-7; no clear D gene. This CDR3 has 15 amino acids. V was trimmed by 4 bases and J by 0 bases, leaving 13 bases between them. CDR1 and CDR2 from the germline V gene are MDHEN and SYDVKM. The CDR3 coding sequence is TGTGCCAGCAGTTCCGCCGACTGGTACTCCTACGAGCAGTACTTC. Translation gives CASSSADWYSYEQYF.

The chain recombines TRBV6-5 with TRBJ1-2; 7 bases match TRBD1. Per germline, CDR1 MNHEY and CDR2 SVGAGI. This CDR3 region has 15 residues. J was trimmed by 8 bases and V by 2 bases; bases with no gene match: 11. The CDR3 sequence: CASSYVTGVAGGYTF. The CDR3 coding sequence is TGTGCCAGCAGTTACGTTACAGGGGTAGCTGGGGGCTACACCTTC.

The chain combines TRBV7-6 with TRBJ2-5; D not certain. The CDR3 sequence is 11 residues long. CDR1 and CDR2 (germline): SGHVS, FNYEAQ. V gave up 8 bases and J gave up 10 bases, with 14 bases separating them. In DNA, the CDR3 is TGTGCCAGCGGCATGGGTGGAAACCAGTACTTC. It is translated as CASGMGGNQYF.

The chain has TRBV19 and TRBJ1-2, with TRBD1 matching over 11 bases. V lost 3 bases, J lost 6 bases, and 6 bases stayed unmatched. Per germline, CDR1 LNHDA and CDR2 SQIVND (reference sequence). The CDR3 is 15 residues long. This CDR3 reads CASSMRTGGMDGYTF. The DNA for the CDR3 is TGTGCCAGTAGTATGAGGACAGGGGGCATGGATGGCTACACCTTC.

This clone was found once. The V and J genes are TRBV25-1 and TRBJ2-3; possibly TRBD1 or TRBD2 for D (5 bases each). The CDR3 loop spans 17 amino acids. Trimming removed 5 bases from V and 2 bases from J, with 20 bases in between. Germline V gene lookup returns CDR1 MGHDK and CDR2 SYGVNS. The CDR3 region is CASSPRPRGPLTDTQYF. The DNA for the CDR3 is TGTGCCAGCAGTCCACGCCCTCGGGGACCCCTCACAGATACGCAGTATTTT. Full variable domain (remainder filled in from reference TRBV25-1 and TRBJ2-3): EADIYQTPRYLVIGTGKKITLECSQTMGHDKMYWYQQDPGMELHLIHYSYGVNSTEKGDLSSESTVSRIRTEHFPLTLESARPSHTSQYLCASSPRPRGPLTDTQYFGPGTRLTVL.

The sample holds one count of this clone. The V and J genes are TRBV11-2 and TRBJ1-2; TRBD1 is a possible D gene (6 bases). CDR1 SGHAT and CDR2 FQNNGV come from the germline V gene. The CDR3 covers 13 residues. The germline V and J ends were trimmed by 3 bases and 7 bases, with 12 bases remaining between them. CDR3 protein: CASSFTGTSGYTF. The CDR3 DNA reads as TGTGCCAGCAGCTTTACAGGGACGAGTGGCTACACCTTC.